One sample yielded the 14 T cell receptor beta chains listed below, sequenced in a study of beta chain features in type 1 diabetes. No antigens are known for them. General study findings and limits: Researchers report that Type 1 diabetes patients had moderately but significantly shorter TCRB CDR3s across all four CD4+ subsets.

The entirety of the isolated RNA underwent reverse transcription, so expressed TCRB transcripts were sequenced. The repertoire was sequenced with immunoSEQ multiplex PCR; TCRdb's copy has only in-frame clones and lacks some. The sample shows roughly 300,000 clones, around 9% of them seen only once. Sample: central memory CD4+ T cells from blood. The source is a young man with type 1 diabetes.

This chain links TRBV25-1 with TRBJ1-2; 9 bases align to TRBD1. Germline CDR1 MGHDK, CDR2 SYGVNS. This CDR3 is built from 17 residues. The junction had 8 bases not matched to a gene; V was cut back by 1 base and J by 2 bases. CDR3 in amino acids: CASSEFPTGTGNYGYTF. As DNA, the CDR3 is TGTGCCAGCAGTGAATTTCCGACAGGGACAGGGAACTATGGCTACACCTTC.

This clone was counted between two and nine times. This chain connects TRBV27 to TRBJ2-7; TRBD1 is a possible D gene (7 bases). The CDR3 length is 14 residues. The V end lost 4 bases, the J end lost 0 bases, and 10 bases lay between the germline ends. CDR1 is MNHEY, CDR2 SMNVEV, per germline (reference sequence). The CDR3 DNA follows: TGTGCCAGCAGTTGGGGGGACAGCTCCTACGAGCAGTACTTC. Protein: CASSWGDSSYEQYF.

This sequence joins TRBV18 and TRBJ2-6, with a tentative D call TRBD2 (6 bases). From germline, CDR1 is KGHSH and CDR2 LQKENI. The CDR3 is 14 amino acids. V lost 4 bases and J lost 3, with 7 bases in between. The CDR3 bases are TGTGCCAGCTCACAGGGAGGTGGGGCCAACGTCCTGACTTTC. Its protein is CASSQGGGANVLTF.

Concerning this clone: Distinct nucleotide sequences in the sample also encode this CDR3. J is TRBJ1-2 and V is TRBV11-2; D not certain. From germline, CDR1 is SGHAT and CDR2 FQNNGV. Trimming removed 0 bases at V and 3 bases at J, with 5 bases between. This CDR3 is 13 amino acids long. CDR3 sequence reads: CASSLDRDYGYTF. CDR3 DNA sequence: TGTGCCAGCAGCTTAGACCGGGACTATGGCTACACCTTC. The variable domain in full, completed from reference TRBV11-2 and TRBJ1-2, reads EAGVAQSPRYKIIEKRQSVAFWCNPISGHATLYWYQQILGQGPKLLIQFQNNGVVDDSQLPKDRFSAERLKGVDSTLKIQPAKLEDSAVYLCASSLDRDYGYTFGSGTRLTVV.

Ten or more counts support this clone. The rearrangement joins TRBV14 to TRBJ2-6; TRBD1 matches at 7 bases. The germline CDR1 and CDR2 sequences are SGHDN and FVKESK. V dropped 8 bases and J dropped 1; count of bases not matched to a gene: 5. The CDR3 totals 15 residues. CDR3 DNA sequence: TGTGCCAGCGGACGACAGGGATCTGGGGCCAACGTCCTGACTTTC. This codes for CASGRQGSGANVLTF.

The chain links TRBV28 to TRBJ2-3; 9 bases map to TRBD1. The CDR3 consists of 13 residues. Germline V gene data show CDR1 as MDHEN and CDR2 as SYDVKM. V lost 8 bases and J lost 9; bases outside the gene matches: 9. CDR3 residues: CASSQDRGWTQYF. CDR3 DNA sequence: TGTGCCAGCTCCCAGGACAGGGGTTGGACGCAGTATTTT.

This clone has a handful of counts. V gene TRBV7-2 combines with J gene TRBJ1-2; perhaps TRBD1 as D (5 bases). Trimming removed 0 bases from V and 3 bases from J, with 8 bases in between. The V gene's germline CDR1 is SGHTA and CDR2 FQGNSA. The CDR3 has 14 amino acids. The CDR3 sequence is CASSLAGRDYGYTF. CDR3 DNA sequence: TGTGCCAGCAGCTTAGCGGGCAGGGACTATGGCTACACCTTC.

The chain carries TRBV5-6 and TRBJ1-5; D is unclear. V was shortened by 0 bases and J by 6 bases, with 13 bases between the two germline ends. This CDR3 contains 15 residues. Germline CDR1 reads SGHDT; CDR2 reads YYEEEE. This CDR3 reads CASSLERARPQPQHF. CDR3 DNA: TGTGCCAGCAGCTTGGAAAGGGCCCGGCCTCAGCCCCAGCATTTT.

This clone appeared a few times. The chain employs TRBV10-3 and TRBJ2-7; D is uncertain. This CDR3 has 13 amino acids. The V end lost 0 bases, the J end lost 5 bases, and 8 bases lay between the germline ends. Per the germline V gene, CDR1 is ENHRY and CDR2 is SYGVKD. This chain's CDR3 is CAISESKLHEQYF. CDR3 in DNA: TGTGCCATCAGTGAGTCGAAGCTACACGAGCAGTACTTC.

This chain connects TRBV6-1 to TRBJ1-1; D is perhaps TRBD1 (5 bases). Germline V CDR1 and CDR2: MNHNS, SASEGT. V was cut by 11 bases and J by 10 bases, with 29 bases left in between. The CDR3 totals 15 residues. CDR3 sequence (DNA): TGTGCCGGTCAAACATTAACCGGGACCCAAACCCCAGCTTTCTTT. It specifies CAGQTLTGTQTPAFF.

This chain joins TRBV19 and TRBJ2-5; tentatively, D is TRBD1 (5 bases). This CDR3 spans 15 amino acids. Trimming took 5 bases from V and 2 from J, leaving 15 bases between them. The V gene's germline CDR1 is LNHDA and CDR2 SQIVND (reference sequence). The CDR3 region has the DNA TGTGCCAGTAGTCTGACAGCGACGCATCAAGAGACCCAGTACTTC. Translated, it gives CASSLTATHQETQYF. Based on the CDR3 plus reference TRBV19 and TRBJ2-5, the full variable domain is DGGITQSPKYLFRKEGQNVTLSCEQNLNHDAMYWYRQDPGQGLRLIYYSQIVNDFQKGDIAEGYSVSREKKESFPLTVTSAQKNPTAFYLCASSLTATHQETQYFGPGTRLLVL.

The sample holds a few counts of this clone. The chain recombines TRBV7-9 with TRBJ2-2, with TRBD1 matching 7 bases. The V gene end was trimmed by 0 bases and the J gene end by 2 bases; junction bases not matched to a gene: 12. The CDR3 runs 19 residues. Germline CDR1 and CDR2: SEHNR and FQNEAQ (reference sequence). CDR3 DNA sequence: TGTGCCAGCAGCTTAGCGCTGATGACAGGGCGAAGAAACACCGGGGAGCTGTTTTTT. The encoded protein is CASSLALMTGRRNTGELFF.

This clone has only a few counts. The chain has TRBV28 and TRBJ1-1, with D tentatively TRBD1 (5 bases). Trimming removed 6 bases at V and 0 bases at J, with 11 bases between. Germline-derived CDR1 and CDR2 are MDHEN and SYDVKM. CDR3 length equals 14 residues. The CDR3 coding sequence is TGTGCCAGCAGCCCTGGGACCCTGAACACTGAAGCTTTCTTT. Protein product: CASSPGTLNTEAFF.

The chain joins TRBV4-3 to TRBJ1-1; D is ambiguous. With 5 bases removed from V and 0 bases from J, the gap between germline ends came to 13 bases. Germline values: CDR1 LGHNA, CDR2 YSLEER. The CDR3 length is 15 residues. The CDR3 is CASSVSRTLNTEAFF. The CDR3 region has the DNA TGCGCCAGCAGCGTTTCTAGGACCTTGAACACTGAAGCTTTCTTT.